This T cell receptor (beta chain) stems from a study of blood T cell repertoires in COVID-19. About the study: The United States, Italy and Spain supplied acute and convalescent COVID-19 samples.

Participant age was about 18 to 95 years, and participants resided in fewer than 25 US areas. Participants had their cohort set by participant-reported clinical history. Authors' data handling: Amplification of reference gene primers provided the estimated nucleated cell counts. Clones were read by immunoSEQ multiplex PCR, and TCRdb kept only the in-frame ones, dropping some. That table supplies the V and J calls and clone size; D and trimming were determined from the DNA. This sample has around 150,000 clones, with approximately 84% found just once. The sequence derives from a woman between 50 and 59 years old with acute COVID-19. Specimen: PBMCs or T cells enriched from blood (not recorded which).

CDR3 protein: CASSPRGSGRSETQYF. The CDR3 nucleotides read TGTGCCAGTAGTCCAAGGGGGAGCGGGAGATCGGAGACCCAGTACTTC. The rearrangement joins TRBV19 to TRBJ2-5; TRBD2 aligns across 8 bases. The CDR3 is 16 residues long. Trimming at V came to 5 bases and at J to 5 bases, leaving 13 bases not matched to a gene. Germline CDR1 reads LNHDA; CDR2 reads SQIVND (reference sequence). Drawing the rest from reference TRBV19 and TRBJ2-5, the complete variable domain is DGGITQSPKYLFRKEGQNVTLSCEQNLNHDAMYWYRQDPGQGLRLIYYSQIVNDFQKGDIAEGYSVSREKKESFPLTVTSAQKNPTAFYLCASSPRGSGRSETQYFGPGTRLLVL.